These 19 T cell receptor beta chains came from one sample sequenced in a study of blood T cell repertoires in COVID-19. Profiled with immunoSEQ multiplex PCR; TCRdb holds only in-frame clones, not every one. Among over 100,000 clones listed, 70% to 90% were seen once. Sequencing was performed on peripheral blood. The source of these receptors is a human donor in a cohort sampled during active COVID-19.

CDR3 loop: CASSFAGTGVKVDYTGELFF. CDR3 nucleotides: TGCGCCAGCAGCTTCGCCGGGACAGGGGTTAAAGTGGATTACACCGGGGAGCTGTTTTTT. This rearrangement joins TRBV5-1 to TRBJ2-2; 10 bases align to TRBD1. The trim removed 2 bases at V and 3 bases at J, leaving 16 bases unmatched. CDR3 length: 20 amino acids. Germline V gene lookup returns CDR1 SGHRS and CDR2 YFSETQ.

The V call is TRBV18, the J call TRBJ2-2; 7 nucleotides match TRBD1. The germline gives CDR1 KGHSH, CDR2 LQKENI. V lost 5 bases, J lost 1 base, and 4 bases stayed unmatched. This CDR3 region has 15 residues. CDR3 in DNA: TGTGCCAGCTCAGACAGGGTGAGGAACACCGGGGAGCTGTTTTTT. Its translation: CASSDRVRNTGELFF.

The genes are TRBV7-2 and TRBJ1-2; D not certain. The CDR3 is made up of 17 amino acids. Germline V lookup: CDR1 SGHTA, CDR2 FQGNSA. Trimming pared 0 bases from V and 4 bases from J, leaving 18 bases between. CDR3 nucleotide sequence: TGTGCCAGCAGCTTAGCCCCTCAGGTTGGGCCCTCCTATGGCTACACCTTC. Translating gives CASSLAPQVGPSYGYTF.

V usage is TRBV5-6 and J usage is TRBJ2-1; no clear D. The CDR3 is 16 residues long. CDR1 is SGHDT and CDR2 is YYEEEE in the germline V gene. The V end lost 1 base, the J end lost 0 bases, and 11 bases lay between the germline ends. In nucleotides, the CDR3 is TGTGCCAGCAGCTTGTCTAATGGAGTCTCCTACAATGAGCAGTTCTTC. Amino acids: CASSLSNGVSYNEQFF.

The chain joins TRBV5-6 to TRBJ2-3; D perhaps matches TRBD2 (5 bases). The V end lost 0 bases, the J end lost 1 base, and 15 bases lay between the germline ends. The V gene's germline CDR1 is SGHDT and CDR2 YYEEEE. This CDR3 is 17 amino acids long. In nucleotides, the CDR3 is TGTGCCAGCAGCTTGGTTCTTACGGGGAGCGGCACAGATACGCAGTATTTT. Translating it yields CASSLVLTGSGTDTQYF.

This chain joins TRBV2 and TRBJ1-5, with 7 bases that match TRBD1. Germline CDR1 and CDR2: SNHLY and FYNNEI. V shed 6 bases, J shed 6 bases, and the junction held 5 bases outside the gene matches. CDR3 length equals 13 residues. For the CDR3, the DNA is TGTGCCAGCAGACCAGGGGGATTTCAGCCCCAGCATTTT. Translating it yields CASRPGGFQPQHF.

This rearrangement joins TRBV10-3 to TRBJ1-2, with D perhaps matching TRBD1 (5 bases). Germline lookup yields CDR1 ENHRY and CDR2 SYGVKD. The CDR3 has 13 residues. V dropped 3 bases and J dropped 3 bases, with 8 bases sitting between them. The CDR3, as DNA: TGTGCCATCAGTGAAGGGGTAGACTATGGCTACACCTTC. Protein: CAISEGVDYGYTF.

This clone was counted only a few times. V and J are TRBV7-9 and TRBJ2-7; 9 nucleotides align to TRBD2. V lost 2 bases and J lost 6; bases outside the gene matches: 2. In germline, CDR1 is SEHNR, CDR2 FQNEAQ (reference sequence). This CDR3 has 13 residues. CDR3 coding DNA: TGTGCCAGCAGCTTAATAGCGGGAGTCGAGCAGTACTTC. Translating it yields CASSLIAGVEQYF.

This chain links TRBV3-1 (or the pseudogene TRBV3-2) with TRBJ2-7, with a possible D match to TRBD1 (5 bases). The CDR3 extends over 14 amino acids. Per the germline V gene, CDR1 is LGHDT and CDR2 is YNNKEL (reference sequence). Trimming removed 1 base at V and 2 bases at J, with 9 bases between. The CDR3 nucleotides read TGTGCCAGCAGCCAAGTTTCCAGGGCCTACGAGCAGTACTTC. This sequence encodes CASSQVSRAYEQYF.

This chain joins TRBV5-1 and TRBJ2-2; TRBD2 might be the D (5 bases). V lost 4 bases and J lost 4, with 20 bases in between. Germline V lookup: CDR1 SGHRS, CDR2 YFSETQ. This CDR3 contains 17 residues. The CDR3 nucleotides are TGCGCCAGCAGCGTTGTGGGAGCCGGAGCAAGCACCGGGGAGCTGTTTTTT. Protein product: CASSVVGAGASTGELFF.

Only one count was recorded for this clone. This chain connects TRBV6-1 to TRBJ2-7; a weak D match, TRBD2 (7 bases). The CDR3 sequence is 17 residues long. V lost 4 bases and J lost 2, with 21 bases in between. CDR1 and CDR2 (germline): MNHNS, SASEGT. For the CDR3, the DNA is TGTGCCAGCAGTGGGCGGGGGAACAGGGACCCACCCTACGAGCAGTACTTC. Translating it yields CASSGRGNRDPPYEQYF.

The table lists this clone with a count of one. The rearrangement uses TRBV19 and TRBJ2-1; 11 nucleotides align to TRBD2. CDR1 is LNHDA and CDR2 is SQIVND in the germline V gene (reference sequence). This CDR3 comprises 16 residues. V shed 2 bases and J 5 bases; nucleotides not matched to a gene: 5. CDR3 loop: CASSILAGGNDNEQFF. The CDR3 DNA follows: TGTGCCAGTAGTATACTAGCGGGAGGAAACGACAATGAGCAGTTCTTC.

The chain employs TRBV5-6 and TRBJ2-7; TRBD2 agrees at 9 bases. Per germline, CDR1 SGHDT and CDR2 YYEEEE. The CDR3 contains 18 residues. V was pared by 0 bases and J by 5 bases, with 15 bases of the junction left unmatched. CDR3 in amino acids: CASSLAAGGLSYNHEQYF. In DNA form, the CDR3 reads TGTGCCAGCAGCTTGGCGGCGGGGGGGCTAAGTTACAACCACGAGCAGTACTTC.

Details on this clone: The sample holds other DNA sequences that translate to the same CDR3. The chain couples TRBV9 to TRBJ1-1; maybe TRBD1 (6 bases). Per germline, CDR1 SGDLS and CDR2 YYNGEE. The CDR3 spans 15 residues. Trimming removed 0 bases from V and 0 bases from J, with 9 bases in between. The CDR3 spells CASSVGDRLNTEAFF. The CDR3 nucleotides are TGTGCCAGCAGCGTAGGTGACAGGTTGAACACTGAAGCTTTCTTT.

J is TRBJ2-1 and V is TRBV5-1; a possible D gene is TRBD1 (6 bases). The CDR3 extends over 17 amino acids. Per germline, CDR1 SGHRS and CDR2 YFSETQ. V shed 0 bases and J shed 4 bases, with 17 bases lying between them. CDR3 coding DNA: TGCGCCAGCAGCTTGGGCACCGGGACACTGCTTTACAATGAGCAGTTCTTC. Translating it yields CASSLGTGTLLYNEQFF.

V usage is TRBV7-3 and J usage is TRBJ2-1; TRBD2 aligns across 8 bases. Germline CDR1 and CDR2: SGHTA and FQGTGA. The CDR3 contains 15 residues. With V trimmed by 0 bases and J by 2 bases, 0 bases remained unmatched. As DNA, the CDR3 is TGTGCCAGCAGCTTAACTAGCGGGGCCTACAATGAGCAGTTCTTC. Translating it yields CASSLTSGAYNEQFF.

The chain recombines TRBV16 with TRBJ1-2; weak D call: TRBD1 (6 bases). V was shortened by 3 bases and J by 8 bases, with 16 bases between the two germline ends. Per germline, CDR1 KGHSY and CDR2 FQNENV. The CDR3 has 14 amino acids. The DNA for the CDR3 is TGTGCCAGCAGCCAGCAGGGGTCGGGGAAGGGCTACACCTTC. Protein product: CASSQQGSGKGYTF. Full variable domain (rest looked up from reference TRBV16 and TRBJ1-2): GEEVAQTPKHLVRGEGQKAKLYCAPIKGHSYVFWYQQVLKNEFKFLISFQNENVFDETGMPKERFSAKCLPNSPCSLEIQATKLEDSAVYFCASSQQGSGKGYTFGSGTRLTVV.

The chain has TRBV28 and TRBJ1-2, with D tentatively TRBD1 (5 bases). Trimming took off 4 bases at V and 6 bases at J, with 18 bases between the two ends. The CDR3 contains 15 residues. Germline values: CDR1 MDHEN, CDR2 SYDVKM. The CDR3 DNA reads TGTGCCAGCAGTTCCCCCCTAGGGGCGGTAGATGGCTACACCTTC. It translates to CASSSPLGAVDGYTF.

This chain joins TRBV27 and TRBJ2-2, with TRBD2 matching over 10 bases. The CDR3 runs 14 residues. The germline V gene has CDR1 MNHEY and CDR2 SMNVEV (reference sequence). With 7 bases clipped from V and 7 bases from J, the junction kept 6 bases outside the gene matches. CDR3 in amino acids: CASTSGGAGGELFF. The CDR3 region has the DNA TGTGCCAGCACTAGCGGGGGTGCCGGCGGGGAGCTGTTTTTT.